Sequencing of this TCR beta chain was carried out in a study of cytomegalovirus exposure and HLA in healthy donors (dated by TCRdb to about 2017). Context from the whole study: In an earlier analysis of under 600 of the donors, around 300 Gb of sequence data and some 120 million unique TCR beta sequences from about 180 million T cells were reported. Of the 350 to 400 genotyped donors, approximately 83% fell in the genetic ancestry cluster associated with self-reported Caucasian donors. The study was designed to test whether signatures of past pathogen exposure could be identified by cataloging public T cell receptors. Alongside the repertoire data, information on donor age, sex, ethnicity and CMV serostatus was compiled. A handful of DR-DQ haplotypes were handled as single units for association and clustering because linkage in the cohort was strong. Both class I and class II loci were covered by HLA typing, at four-digit resolution. An early release that covered some 640 HLA-typed donors contained approximately 300 gigabases of sequencing data and some 87 million unique TCR sequences. Besides the first cohort of approximately 710 subjects, a separate validation cohort made up of over 100 different subjects was used. High-throughput TCR immunosequencing, statistical association of individual TCRs with disease status, and machine learning were combined to predict cytomegalovirus infection status. An earlier analysis of fewer than 750 of the donors used high-throughput TCR beta sequencing to judge whether each TCR beta V gene segment behaved as functional or pseudogenic. Among some 410 genotyped donors of the cohort, an average of around 240,000 unique TCR beta nucleotide sequences were sequenced per donor, 15% to 20% of them non-productive. The study used immunosequencing to profile the T cell repertoires of 666 subjects and linked those repertoires to cytomegalovirus serostatus. Every repertoire in the discovery cohort had been generated on one and the same sequencing platform. A later genetic analysis took genome-wide SNP genotypes for about three fifths of the 666 donors and used that subset as a discovery cohort. Rather than using new phenotypic data, the later analysis identified candidate immune exposures from TCR beta sequences and from how often those sequences occurred across donors. A later analysis re-examined previously published TCR beta repertoires from more than 550 donors and added high-resolution HLA genotyping to investigate patterns of TCR occurrence. Typing coverage differed by locus: A, B, C, DRB1 and DQB1 were typed in about 620-630 donors, DQA1 in roughly 500, DPA1 in approximately 610, and DPB1 in just under 490.

From a lookup of the germline V gene, CDR1 and CDR2 are SGDLS and YYNGEE. Including cysteine and phenylalanine, the CDR3 has 15 amino acids. The CDR3 DNA has 45 bases and is translated from base 1. V was cut back by 1 base and J by 0 bases, leaving a gap of 11 bases between them. Library preparation used the immunoSEQ multiplex PCR assay. The multiplex PCR relied on a mix of 60 forward primers for TCR Vbeta segments and 13 reverse primers for TCR Jbeta segments. The CDR3 region of rearranged TCR beta genes was amplified from genomic DNA by a multiplex PCR assay. Amplified TCR beta libraries were sequenced as 87-base-pair reads on the Illumina HiSeq System. Under the source paper's analysis protocol: In a later analysis, tens of millions of unique TCR beta chains were counted across the roughly 670 repertoires, and roughly 11 million of these chains were shared by at least two donors. Raw reads were error-corrected and collapsed into unique sequences by a nearest-neighbor algorithm in which closely related sequences were merged to remove PCR and sequencing errors. V, D and J gene segments were assigned by aligning CDR3 sequences to IMGT reference sequences. Each retained sequence needed at least a six-nucleotide match to both a V gene segment and a J gene segment. A rearrangement was called productive if the CDR3 had no stop codons and remained in frame with V and J, and every other rearrangement was called non-productive. Following IMGT convention, CDR3 was defined as the stretch from the second conserved V-encoded cysteine up to the conserved J-encoded phenylalanine. Sequences without an unambiguous match to a single V gene segment were excluded from the earlier analysis of about 640 of the donors. An earlier analysis of some 610 of the donors called V segments functional above 56.7% productive rearrangements and segregating when the between-donor standard deviation exceeded 5%. To diagnose cytomegalovirus status from the catalog of TCR beta chain sequences, a statistical classification framework was built. A later analysis assigned V and J genes by comparing TCR nucleotide sequences with IMGT/GENE-DB human TR gene sequences. Using the TCRdist pipeline, a later analysis assigned CDR3 sequences along with most-parsimonious VDJ recombination scenarios. In a later analysis, each TCR beta chain was defined by its CDR3 amino acid sequence together with its V-gene family, and reads lacking a unique V-gene family were excluded. To address suspected cross-contamination and a sequencing artifact, a later analysis removed over 500 highly shared, low-generation-probability nucleotide sequences. In a later analysis, a clonal expansion index for each public chain was calculated from normalized within-repertoire ranks of inferred template counts. In a later analysis, generation probabilities were computed with a VDJ recombination model fitted to out-of-frame rearrangements, and the resulting probabilities were checked against IGoR. A later analysis scored TCR-TCR, TCR-HLA and TCR-CMV co-occurrence with hypergeometric tests, applying a repertoire-size bias correction to TCR pairs. In a later analysis, false discovery rates were estimated by permuting HLA or CMV assignments 20 times. In a later analysis, co-occurring TCRs were grouped using DBSCAN, with TCRdist sequence similarity added in when clustering inside HLA-allele-positive subsets. Repertoires with fewer than 30,000 or more than 120,000 public chains were left out of co-occurrence clustering, as were a handful of repertoires with anomalous nucleotide sharing. TCRdb obtained this table from immuneACCESS and retained in-frame rearrangements with V and J assigned. These tables miss some clones; where compared with another copy, unresolved V genes account for less than half of the shortfall, and the remainder is unexplained. The V and J calls and clone size come from that table; D and trimming were worked out from the DNA. This sample comprises tens of thousands of clones, 72% of them detected only once. The ten largest account for around 21% of the sample.

Here is what the overall study found, with its caveats: According to a later genetic analysis, donors in an Asian-associated ancestry cluster had fewer N-insertions in productive TCRs than the roughly 700-donor mean. Across donors, most TCR sequences were observed very rarely, whereas some public TCRs were present in many individuals. It was suggested by the authors that the approach could potentially be generalized to other disease states and immunological phenotypes. Linkage disequilibrium might explain the correlated functional status among segregating V segments, but an unknown experimental factor could not be excluded. According to a later analysis, TCR association rates differed among HLA loci, with DRB1 alleles showing the most associated TCRs and HLA-C alleles showing the fewest. CMV serostatus was the only immune exposure information available for the cohort. A cluster of highly shared sequence variants was judged likely to represent a technical artifact of the sequencing pipeline. Assigning TCR associations to individual alleles was difficult when HLA alleles, especially DR and DQ, strongly co-occurred. An earlier analysis of roughly 570 of the donors showed that most TCR beta V segments appeared in productive rearrangements either about 87% or about 30% of the time, which broadly matched IMGT annotations. In both the original and validation cohorts, the classifier was reported to diagnose cytomegalovirus status with high specificity and sensitivity. In vitro tests confirmed that a few of the cytomegalovirus-associated TCR beta chains recognize cytomegalovirus antigens. HLA typing was unavailable for some donors at each locus, so association tests used only the typed subset. A total of around 150 TCR beta chains were listed by the study as associated with cytomegalovirus. Several of the top co-occurrence clusters appeared to be linked to parvovirus B19, influenza, CMV and Epstein-Barr virus, according to a later analysis. Compared with equally common non-associated chains, HLA-associated TCR beta chains in a later analysis were more clonally expanded and had lower generation probabilities. Specific HLA alleles were associated with roughly 17,000 TCR beta sequences at a false discovery rate of 0.05 in a later analysis. According to a later analysis, most CMV-associated TCR beta chains appeared to be HLA-restricted, and the HLA associations seemed to be driven largely by CMV exposure. A further reported finding was that TCR beta sequences accurately predicted the HLA-A and HLA-B alleles for most subjects in the first cohort. About 17 rarely observed V segments, including chromosome 9 orphons, were excluded from the earlier analysis of about 610 of the donors because counts were too low. Presence/absence analyses assumed roughly uniform sequencing depth across donors, an assumption that may not hold. Because the 87-base-pair reads could not distinguish some IMGT-functional V segments, including TRBV6-2 and TRBV6-3, those segments were excluded. A later genetic analysis associated a missense DCLRE1C variant with V-gene and J-gene trimming of TCR beta chains, and an independent cohort replicated the association. This cohort had only TCR beta chains sequenced, and the lack of alpha or paired-chain data limited which features could be detected.

In the case of this clone: Its cognate antigen has yet to be identified. No base-level quality is on record; no much larger clone is a single base apart.

The cohort consisted of 666 healthy bone marrow donors. At the time of sampling, every cohort member was nominally healthy, though immune exposures that went unrecorded were likely present. The donor tested CMV seropositive, placing the donor among the roughly 300 seropositive members of the cohort. A peripheral blood sample was provided by each donor, and peripheral blood mononuclear cells were used for TCR beta sequencing. Genomic DNA extraction from the blood cell samples was performed with the Qiagen DNeasy Blood Extraction Kit. This chain joins TRBV9 to TRBJ2-7; TRBD2 is possibly the D segment (5 matching bases). The TCR was taken from a woman aged 45-60 years in good health and CMV-seropositive. What was sequenced was PBMCs. The DNA sequence reads TGTGCCAGCAGCGTAATGGGTGGGAGCTCCTACGAGCAGTACTTC. Its translation is CASSVMGGSSYEQYF.